These 22 T cell receptor beta chains originate from one sample sequenced in a study of blood T cell repertoires in COVID-19. TCRdb's copy holds only in-frame clones and misses some; the assay was immunoSEQ multiplex PCR. Here the sample spans 150,000 to 200,000 clones, approximately 79% being singletons. Sequenced input: peripheral blood. The source is a man in his fifties or sixties who had recovered from COVID-19.

V usage is TRBV12-3 or TRBV12-4 and J usage is TRBJ2-3, with D perhaps TRBD2 (6 bases). CDR3 length: 13 amino acids. Trimming removed 4 bases at V and 6 bases at J, with 11 bases between. DNA of the CDR3: TGTGCCAGCAGTTCGGGGAGGTGGGATACGCAGTATTTT. Its translation is CASSSGRWDTQYF.

This chain links TRBV13 with TRBJ2-1; 10 bases line up with TRBD1. This CDR3 region has 16 residues. Germline V CDR1 and CDR2: PRHDT, FYEKMQ (reference sequence). V lost 5 bases and J lost 0; bases outside the gene matches: 4. For the CDR3, the DNA is TGTGCCAGCAGCCCGGGGACAGGGGTCTCCTACAATGAGCAGTTCTTC. It codes for CASSPGTGVSYNEQFF. The whole variable domain, remainder taken from reference TRBV13 and TRBJ2-1, is AAGVIQSPRHLIKEKRETATLKCYPIPRHDTVYWYQQGPGQDPQFLISFYEKMQSDKGSIPDRFSAQQFSDYHSELNMSSLELGDSALYFCASSPGTGVSYNEQFFGPGTRLTVL.

This chain's CDR3 is CASSQTEGVGYTF. In DNA, the CDR3 is TGTGCCAGCAGTCAAACAGAGGGGGTTGGCTACACCTTC. The chain employs TRBV12-3 or TRBV12-4 and TRBJ1-2; maybe TRBD1 (6 bases). Between the trimmed V and J ends, which lost 5 bases and 7 bases, there was a span of 14 bases. CDR3 length: 13 amino acids.

This sequence joins TRBV5-1 and TRBJ1-4; maybe TRBD1 (5 bases). Germline values: CDR1 SGHRS, CDR2 YFSETQ. This CDR3 is built from 15 residues. Trimming stripped 3 bases from V and 7 bases from J, with 16 bases between. This CDR3 is CASSSTGGEAEKLFF. The CDR3 region has the DNA TGCGCCAGCAGCTCAACAGGCGGCGAGGCTGAAAAACTGTTTTTT.

This clone was seen at least ten times. The chain is built from TRBV27 and TRBJ2-5; D is possibly TRBD1 (5 bases). V was trimmed by 6 bases and J by 4 bases, leaving 18 bases between them. The length of the CDR3 is 15 residues. Germline lookup yields CDR1 MNHEY and CDR2 SMNVEV (reference sequence). The CDR3 sequence is CASSRAGHRRETQYF. The CDR3 DNA reads as TGTGCCAGCAGCCGCGCAGGGCATCGGAGAGAGACCCAGTACTTC.

J is TRBJ1-2 and V is TRBV10-2; D unclear. The CDR3 consists of 14 residues. Trimming pared 3 bases from V and 4 bases from J, leaving 12 bases between. From germline, CDR1 is WSHSY and CDR2 SAAADI. CDR3 amino acids: CASSEWASSYGYTF. The CDR3 DNA is TGCGCCAGCAGTGAATGGGCGTCAAGCTATGGCTACACCTTC.

The gene calls are TRBV6-2 or TRBV6-3 and TRBJ2-3; 10 bases map to TRBD2. The CDR3 extends over 17 amino acids. The V gene end was trimmed by 2 bases and the J gene end by 2 bases; junction bases not matched to a gene: 7. Germline values: CDR1 MNHEY, CDR2 SVGEGT. The CDR3 is CASSYRTSGTDTDTQYF. The CDR3 bases are TGTGCCAGCAGTTACCGGACTAGCGGCACAGACACAGATACGCAGTATTTT.

The chain carries TRBV20-1 and TRBJ1-1; 7 positions agree with TRBD1. V shed 3 bases and J 1 base; nucleotides not matched to a gene: 14. The CDR3 covers 17 residues. CDR1 is DFQATT and CDR2 is SNEGSKA in the germline V gene (reference sequence). CDR3 nucleotide sequence: TGCAGTGCTAGTTCCAACCCGACAGGGAGTGGGAACACTGAAGCTTTCTTT. As protein: CSASSNPTGSGNTEAFF.

This clone has a handful of counts. The genes are TRBV4-2 and TRBJ2-1; 11 nucleotides line up with TRBD2. Germline V gene sequence: CDR1 LGHNA, CDR2 YNFKEQ. This CDR3 region has 14 residues. J gave up 9 bases and V 5 bases, and 6 bases lay outside the gene matches. Here the CDR3 DNA reads TGTGCCAGCAGCTCCTTAGGACTAGCGGGTGAGCAGTTCTTC. This codes for CASSSLGLAGEQFF.

The gene calls are TRBV6-2 or TRBV6-3 and TRBJ2-3; D is unclear. V dropped 0 bases and J dropped 0 bases, with 4 bases sitting between them. Germline CDR1 is MNHEY and CDR2 is SVGEGT. The CDR3 loop spans 14 amino acids. CDR3 coding DNA: TGTGCCAGCAGTTACTCGACTAGCACAGATACGCAGTATTTT. It translates to CASSYSTSTDTQYF.

This chain joins TRBV5-1 and TRBJ2-7, with 7 bases fitting TRBD1. V was clipped by 0 bases and J by 0 bases; unmatched bases: 3. This CDR3 has 15 residues. Germline CDR1 reads SGHRS; CDR2 reads YFSETQ. This CDR3 is CASSLGTGYSYEQYF. The CDR3 DNA follows: TGCGCCAGCAGCTTGGGGACAGGATACTCCTACGAGCAGTACTTC.

The V gene is TRBV25-1, the J gene TRBJ2-1, with TRBD1 matching 9 bases. The CDR3 covers 14 residues. In germline, CDR1 is MGHDK, CDR2 SYGVNS. After removal of 6 bases from V and 4 bases from J, the junction contained 4 bases not matched to a gene. DNA of the CDR3: TGTGCCAGCAGGCTTGGGACAGGGTACAATGAGCAGTTCTTC. It translates to CASRLGTGYNEQFF.

The V gene is TRBV27, the J gene TRBJ2-5; a possible D gene is TRBD2 (5 bases). Trimming removed 7 bases at V and 5 bases at J, with 17 bases between. This CDR3 spans 14 amino acids. From germline, CDR1 is MNHEY and CDR2 SMNVEV (reference sequence). The CDR3 DNA reads as TGTGCCAGCACCCCGGGAACCCACCCCGAGACCCAGTACTTC. Amino acid sequence: CASTPGTHPETQYF.

The CDR3 is CASSISKSSYEQYF. CDR3 nucleotides: TGTGCCAGTAGTATATCGAAGAGCTCCTACGAGCAGTACTTC. The chain joins TRBV19 to TRBJ2-7; D unclear. The length of the CDR3 is 14 residues. CDR1 and CDR2 from the germline V gene are LNHDA and SQIVND (reference sequence). The V gene lost 2 bases and the J gene lost 0 bases, with 8 bases spanning the gap. Based on the CDR3 plus reference TRBV19 and TRBJ2-7, the full variable domain is DGGITQSPKYLFRKEGQNVTLSCEQNLNHDAMYWYRQDPGQGLRLIYYSQIVNDFQKGDIAEGYSVSREKKESFPLTVTSAQKNPTAFYLCASSISKSSYEQYFGPGTRLTVT.

This rearrangement joins TRBV24-1 to TRBJ2-1; 11 bases align to TRBD2. The CDR3 consists of 16 residues. Germline CDR1 reads KGHDR; CDR2 reads SFDVKD. V dropped 3 bases and J dropped 4; count of bases not matched to a gene: 4. CDR3 protein: CATSDQGTSGYNEQFF. In DNA form, the CDR3 reads TGTGCCACCAGTGATCAGGGGACTAGCGGTTACAATGAGCAGTTCTTC.

The chain couples TRBV29-1 to TRBJ2-3; TRBD2 aligns across 10 bases. The CDR3 has 15 residues. Germline V gives CDR1 SQVTM, CDR2 ANQGSEA. With V trimmed by 1 base and J by 0 bases, 1 base remained unmatched. CDR3 sequence: CSVEGSGRSTDTQYF. CDR3 sequence (DNA): TGCAGCGTTGAAGGTAGCGGGAGGAGCACAGATACGCAGTATTTT.

V gene TRBV5-1 combines with J gene TRBJ2-7, with 11 bases fitting TRBD2. Looked up from germline, CDR1 is SGHRS and CDR2 is YFSETQ. The CDR3 has 16 residues. Unmatched junction bases numbered 7, after V lost 3 bases and J lost 2 bases. The DNA of the CDR3 is TGCGCCAGCAGCTGGACCTTAGCGGGAGGGGCCTACGAGCAGTACTTC. It yields the protein CASSWTLAGGAYEQYF.

The rearrangement uses TRBV7-9 and TRBJ1-1; a weak D match, TRBD1 (5 bases). V lost 6 bases and J lost 6, with 17 bases in between. The CDR3 loop spans 14 amino acids. CDR1 is SEHNR, CDR2 FQNEAQ, per germline (reference sequence). The CDR3 nucleotides read TGTGCCAGCAGTATTAATCAGGGAATATCTGAAGCTTTCTTT. Translated, it gives CASSINQGISEAFF.

V usage is TRBV3-1 (or the pseudogene TRBV3-2) and J usage is TRBJ2-7; D is possibly TRBD2 (5 bases). The ends were cut back, 4 bases at V and 3 bases at J, with 13 bases in the middle. The CDR3 extends over 14 amino acids. Looked up from germline, CDR1 is LGHDT and CDR2 is YNNKEL (reference sequence). This chain's CDR3 is CASSLPARDYEQYF. CDR3 coding DNA: TGTGCCAGCAGCCTCCCAGCGAGGGACTACGAGCAGTACTTC.

The rearrangement uses TRBV7-3 and TRBJ2-5, with 13 bases identical to TRBD2. This CDR3 is built from 18 residues. V dropped 5 bases and J dropped 5; count of bases not matched to a gene: 14. Germline assignment: CDR1 SGHTA and CDR2 FQGTGA. CDR3 amino acids: CASSPIPGTSGKSETQYF. The CDR3 DNA is TGTGCCAGCAGCCCCATCCCCGGGACTAGCGGGAAATCGGAGACCCAGTACTTC.

The chain combines TRBV12-3 or TRBV12-4 with TRBJ1-1; maybe TRBD1 (5 bases). The germline V and J ends were trimmed by 8 bases and 11 bases, with 15 bases remaining between them. The CDR3 totals 11 residues. The CDR3 coding sequence is TGTGCCAGCTCGTCAGGAGGGGTTGCTTTCTTT. This encodes CASSSGGVAFF.

J is TRBJ2-6 and V is TRBV5-1; the match to TRBD1 covers 7 bases. V dropped 4 bases and J dropped 0; count of bases not matched to a gene: 7. Germline lookup yields CDR1 SGHRS and CDR2 YFSETQ. CDR3 length: 17 residues. CDR3 loop: CASSNDRESSGANVLTF. DNA for the CDR3: TGCGCCAGCAGCAATGACAGGGAGAGCTCTGGGGCCAACGTCCTGACTTTC. The complete variable domain, with remaining parts taken from reference TRBV5-1 and TRBJ2-6, reads KAGVTQTPRYLIKTRGQQVTLSCSPISGHRSVSWYQQTPGQGLQFLFEYFSETQRNKGNFPGRFSGRQFSNSRSEMNVSTLELGDSALYLCASSNDRESSGANVLTFGAGSRLTVL.